Reported below is one T cell receptor (beta chain). This specimen belongs to a study of blood T cell repertoires in COVID-19. The wider study: Acute-phase and convalescent COVID-19 samples originated in the United States, Italy and Spain.

Profiling relied on immunoSEQ multiplex PCR, and the TCRdb table lists in-frame clones only, not all of them. The sample yields more than 150,000 clones, about 80% seen once. The junction had 6 bases not matched to a gene; V was cut back by 6 bases and J by 14 bases. CDR3 length: 12 amino acids. Per the germline V gene, CDR1 is MDHEN and CDR2 is SYDVKM. The TCR comes from a man aged 45-65 years who had recovered from COVID-19. Specimen: PBMCs or T cells enriched from blood (not recorded which). The chain carries TRBV28 and TRBJ2-1; TRBD1 aligns across 11 bases. Here the CDR3 DNA reads TGTGCCAGCAGCTCCTGGGACAGGGGGGAGTTCTTC. Translated: CASSSWDRGEFF.